This T cell receptor (beta chain) was identified during a study of blood T cell repertoires in COVID-19. On the study more broadly: Acute and convalescent COVID-19 samples came from the United States, Italy and Spain.

Participants, about 18 to 90 years old, spanned under 30 US areas. Researchers sorted participants into cohorts using their self-reported clinical history. In the original workflow: Reference gene primer amplification gave nucleated cell count estimates. Sequenced by immunoSEQ multiplex PCR; TCRdb stores in-frame clones only, minus some. D and trimming come from the DNA, and the V and J calls and clone size come from that table. The sample has about 250,000 clones; around 90% are singletons. Material: PBMCs or T cells enriched from blood (not recorded which). This TCR was sampled from a woman aged 50 to 60 who had recovered from COVID-19.

CDR3 coding DNA: TGTGCCAGCAGTTACACAGGGGGCGCGTTTTATGGCTACACCTTC. As protein: CASSYTGGAFYGYTF. The V gene is TRBV6-5, the J gene TRBJ1-2; 9 nucleotides line up with TRBD1. Germline-derived CDR1 and CDR2 are MNHEY and SVGAGI. The CDR3 totals 15 residues. J lost 5 bases, V lost 2 bases, and 6 bases had no gene match.